This T cell receptor beta chain came from a study of regulatory T cells in long-lasting Graves disease. TCR beta libraries were built with iRepertoire HTBI primers and Arm-PCR of CDR3 regions. TCRdb re-analysed the multiplex PCR reads in MiXCR, keeping a single row per CDR3 protein. The repertoire holds more than 450,000 distinct CDR3 sequences, with about 17% as singletons. Looked up from germline, CDR1 is KGHSH and CDR2 is LQKENI. V lost 3 bases to trimming and J lost 5 bases; unmatched junction nucleotides: 10. CDR3 length: 16 residues. The sample holds many counts of this clonotype. Time point in this sample: newly diagnosed GD, antithyroid drugs for less than 3 months. Following extraction of RNA from PBMCs, that RNA was used to make the TCR library. The sample also formed part of further work on T cells in Graves' hyperthyroidism and ophthalmopathy.

The sequenced sample was peripheral blood mononuclear cells (PBMCs), obtained at new diagnosis, from a patient treated with antithyroid drugs. This sequence was found in a man aged 40-50 years with Graves disease. J is TRBJ2-1 and V is TRBV18; 7 bases fit TRBD2. The DNA of the CDR3 is TGTGCCAGCTCACCGCTTCCCCTAGCGGCTCACAATGAGCAGTTCTTC. This encodes CASSPLPLAAHNEQFF.